These 14 T cell receptor beta chains were all obtained from the same sample, sequenced in a study of T cells in Graves' hyperthyroidism and ophthalmopathy. It was RNA transcripts that yielded the amplified TCR beta CDR3 regions. Initially, a first-round RT-PCR of the TCR CDR3 employed the HTBI primer set. In TCRdb, the multiplex PCR reads were re-called with MiXCR into one record per CDR3 protein. The sample has approximately 520,000 distinct CDR3 sequences; under 25% are singletons. Sequenced: blood. These receptor sequences come from a man aged 18 to 29 with Graves' hyperthyroidism.

This clonotype was counted ten times or more. This chain links TRBV15 with TRBJ1-2, with 8 nucleotides matching TRBD1. V shed 0 bases, J shed 4 bases, and the junction held 1 base outside the gene matches. The CDR3 loop spans 14 amino acids. Germline CDR1 and CDR2: LNHNV and YYDKDF (reference sequence). CDR3 loop: CATSRDTGGYGYTF. Written as DNA, the CDR3 is TGTGCCACCAGCAGAGATACAGGGGGCTATGGCTACACCTTC. Complete variable domain (other parts from reference TRBV15 and TRBJ1-2): DAMVIQNPRYQVTQFGKPVTLSCSQTLNHNVMYWYQQKSSQAPKLLFHYYDKDFNNEADTPDNFQSRRPNTSFCFLDIRSPGLGDTAMYLCATSRDTGGYGYTFGSGTRLTVV.

There are many counts of this clonotype. This chain uses TRBV19 with TRBJ1-2, with D possibly TRBD1 on 6 matching bases. The V gene lost 3 bases and the J gene lost 13 bases, with 12 bases spanning the gap. CDR1 and CDR2 (germline): LNHDA, SQIVND (reference sequence). The CDR3 is made up of 11 amino acids. The CDR3 bases are TGTGCCAGTAGTATCAACAGGGATCGCACCTTC. Translation gives CASSINRDRTF.

This clonotype was seen ten or more times. The V call is TRBV2, the J call TRBJ1-1; the D is unclear. Germline values: CDR1 SNHLY, CDR2 FYNNEI. Trimming cost V 10 bases and J 4 bases, with 10 bases left between them. The CDR3 runs 11 residues. CDR3 in DNA: TGTGCCACTGACGCGGGCACTGAAGCTTTCTTT. It is translated as CATDAGTEAFF.

There are many counts of this clonotype. This chain connects TRBV25-1 to TRBJ2-7; D remains ambiguous. CDR1 MGHDK and CDR2 SYGVNS come from the germline V gene. The V gene lost 0 bases and the J gene lost 6 bases, with 12 bases spanning the gap. This CDR3 region has 14 residues. The CDR3 bases are TGTGCCAGCAGTGAATATGACACCAGCCGCGAGCAGTACTTC. Its translation is CASSEYDTSREQYF.

The rearrangement uses TRBV6-2 or TRBV6-3 and TRBJ1-2; D unclear. V shed 2 bases and J shed 7 bases, with 14 bases lying between them. This CDR3 comprises 14 residues. Germline CDR1 is MNHEY and CDR2 is SVGEGT. The chain's CDR3 is CASSYSEEWSGYTF. For the CDR3, the DNA is TGTGCCAGCAGTTACAGCGAGGAGTGGAGTGGCTACACCTTC.

In this sample, this clonotype turned up many times. This chain connects TRBV2 to TRBJ2-7; D unresolved. V was clipped by 0 bases and J by 5 bases, with 14 bases between them. The CDR3 extends over 15 amino acids. Looked up from germline, CDR1 is SNHLY and CDR2 is FYNNEI. CDR3 protein: CASSEAVGLVNEQYF. The CDR3 bases are TGTGCCAGCAGTGAAGCGGTAGGGCTCGTCAACGAGCAGTACTTC.

V and J are TRBV6-4 and TRBJ2-5, with 7 bases aligning to TRBD1. Losses at the gene ends were 5 bases for V and 3 bases for J; bases not matched to a gene: 12. The CDR3 covers 16 residues. Looked up from germline, CDR1 is MRHNA and CDR2 is SNTAGT. CDR3 in DNA: TGTGCCAGCAGTCCACCGCCGGGGACAGCAGAAGAGACCCAGTACTTC. Its translation is CASSPPPGTAEETQYF.

This clonotype showed up just a few times. V usage is TRBV12-3 or TRBV12-4 and J usage is TRBJ1-1, with unresolved D. The CDR3 spans 15 residues. Between the trimmed V and J ends, which lost 2 bases and 1 base, there was a span of 11 bases. The CDR3 protein is CASSLFVVPNTEAFF. DNA for the CDR3: TGTGCCAGCAGTTTATTCGTGGTCCCGAACACTGAAGCTTTCTTT.

This clonotype came up many times. The chain couples TRBV6-1 to TRBJ1-5; 7 bases are shared with TRBD1. This CDR3 contains 13 residues. Per the germline V gene, CDR1 is MNHNS and CDR2 is SASEGT. The DNA of the CDR3 is TGTGCAGCTGACAGGGTAGGCAATCAGCCCCAGCATTTT. Amino acids: CAADRVGNQPQHF.

This clonotype came up many times. One end of the junction does not line up with germline, which may come from a read error. The chain carries TRBV10-2 and TRBJ2-5; weak D call: TRBD1 (5 bases). CDR1 is WSHSY and CDR2 is SAAADI in the germline V gene. The CDR3 length is 13 residues. CDR3 protein: CTSSHQGSETQYF. DNA of the CDR3: TGCACCAGCAGTCACCAGGGATCAGAGACCCAGTACTTC.

This clonotype was seen ten or more times. V usage is TRBV20-1 and J usage is TRBJ1-5, with D possibly being TRBD1 (6 bases). V lost 5 bases to trimming and J lost 9 bases, with 26 bases between them. The germline CDR1 and CDR2 sequences are DFQATT and SNEGSKA (reference sequence). CDR3 length: 16 residues. CDR3 amino acids: CSARRVGRGSRGPQHF. The CDR3 DNA follows: TGCAGTGCTCGTCGTGTGGGGAGGGGGAGCCGCGGGCCCCAGCATTTT.

The chain carries TRBV12-3 or TRBV12-4 and TRBJ1-1; D gene ambiguous. Trimming removed 3 bases at V and 4 bases at J, with 12 bases between. The CDR3 spans 14 residues. CDR3 sequence: CASSFSAFPTEAFF. CDR3 DNA sequence: TGTGCCAGCAGTTTTTCAGCATTTCCCACTGAAGCTTTCTTT.

This clonotype was found many times. This chain joins TRBV6-2 or TRBV6-3 and TRBJ1-1; a weak D match, TRBD1 (5 bases). The CDR3 has 16 residues. The V end was cut by 2 bases, the J end by 1 base, with 14 bases between. Germline V lookup: CDR1 MNHEY, CDR2 SVGEGT. DNA of the CDR3: TGTGCCAGCAGTTACACTGTCCAGACAGCGAACACTGAAGCTTTCTTT. Translation: CASSYTVQTANTEAFF.

This clonotype was recorded many times. The chain is built from TRBV11-2 and TRBJ1-3; TRBD1 aligns across 9 bases. The germline V gene encodes CDR1 SGHAT and CDR2 FQNNGV. The CDR3 extends over 15 amino acids. The V segment lost 1 base and the J segment 8 bases; nucleotides outside the gene matches: 6. The CDR3: CASSLGRDRVHTIYF. CDR3 coding DNA: TGTGCCAGCAGCTTAGGCCGGGACAGGGTGCACACCATATATTTT.